The following is a TCR beta chain sequence with its context. The data were obtained in a study of blood T cell repertoires in COVID-19. Methods used by the authors: Estimation of nucleated cell counts was performed using reference gene primer amplification. Libraries were prepared by immunoSEQ multiplex PCR; TCRdb keeps only in-frame clonotypes and omits some of them. That table furnishes V, J and clone size, whereas the DNA furnished D and trimming. The sample includes around 250,000 clones, just over 85% of them seen just once. Germline V gives CDR1 KGHDR, CDR2 SFDVKD. The CDR3 totals 14 residues. Trimming took off 6 bases at V and 5 bases at J, with 15 bases between the two ends.

Sequenced material: PBMCs or T cells enriched from blood (not recorded which). The clonotype comes from a man aged 18 to 30 who had recovered from COVID-19. The chain links TRBV24-1 to TRBJ2-5; D perhaps matches TRBD1 (5 bases). The CDR3 is CATSRAGIGETQYF. CDR3 in DNA: TGTGCCACCAGTAGGGCAGGGATCGGGGAGACCCAGTACTTC.